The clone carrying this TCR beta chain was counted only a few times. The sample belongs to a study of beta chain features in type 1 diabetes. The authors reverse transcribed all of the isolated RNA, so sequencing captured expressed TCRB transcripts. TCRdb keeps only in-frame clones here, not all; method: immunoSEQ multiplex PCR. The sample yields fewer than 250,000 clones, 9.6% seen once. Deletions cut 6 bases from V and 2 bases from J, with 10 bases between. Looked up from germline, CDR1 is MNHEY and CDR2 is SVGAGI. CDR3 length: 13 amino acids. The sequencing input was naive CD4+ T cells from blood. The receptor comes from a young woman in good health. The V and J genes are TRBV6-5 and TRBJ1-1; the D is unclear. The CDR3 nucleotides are TGTGCCAGCAGGAACGAGGTCAACACTGAAGCTTTCTTT. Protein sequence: CASRNEVNTEAFF.